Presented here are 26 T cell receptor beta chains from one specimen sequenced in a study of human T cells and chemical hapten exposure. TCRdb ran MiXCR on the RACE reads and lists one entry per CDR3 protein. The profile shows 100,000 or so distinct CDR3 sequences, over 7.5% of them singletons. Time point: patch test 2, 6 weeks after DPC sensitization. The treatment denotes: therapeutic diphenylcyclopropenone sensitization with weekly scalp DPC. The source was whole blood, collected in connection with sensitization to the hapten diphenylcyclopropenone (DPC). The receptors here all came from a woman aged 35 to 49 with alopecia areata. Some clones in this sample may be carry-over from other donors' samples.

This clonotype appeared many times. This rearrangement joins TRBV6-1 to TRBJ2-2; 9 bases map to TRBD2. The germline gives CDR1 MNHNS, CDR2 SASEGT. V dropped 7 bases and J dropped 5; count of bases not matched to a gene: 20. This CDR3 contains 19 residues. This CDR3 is CASIRWFDSGSEGTGELFF. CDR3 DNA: TGTGCCAGCATCCGGTGGTTCGATAGCGGGAGTGAGGGAACCGGGGAGCTGTTTTTT.

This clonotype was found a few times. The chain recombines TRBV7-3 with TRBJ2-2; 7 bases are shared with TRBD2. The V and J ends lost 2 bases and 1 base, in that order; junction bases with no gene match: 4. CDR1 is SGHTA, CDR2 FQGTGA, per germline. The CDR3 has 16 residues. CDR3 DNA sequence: TGTGCCAGCAGCTTAGTGGCTAGCGGGAACACCGGGGAGCTGTTTTTT. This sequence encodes CASSLVASGNTGELFF.

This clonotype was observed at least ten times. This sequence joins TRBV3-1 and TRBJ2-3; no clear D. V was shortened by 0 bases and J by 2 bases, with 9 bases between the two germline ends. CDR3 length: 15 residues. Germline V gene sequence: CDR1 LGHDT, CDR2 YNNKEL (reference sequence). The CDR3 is CASSQDPGSTDTQYF. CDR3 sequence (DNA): TGTGCCAGCAGCCAAGATCCGGGTTCCACAGATACGCAGTATTTT.

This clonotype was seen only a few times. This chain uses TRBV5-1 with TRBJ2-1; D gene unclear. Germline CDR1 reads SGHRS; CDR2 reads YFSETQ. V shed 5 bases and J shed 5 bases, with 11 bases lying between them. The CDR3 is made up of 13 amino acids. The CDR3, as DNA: TGCGCCAGCAGGGATAACAATAACAATGAGCAGTTCTTC. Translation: CASRDNNNNEQFF.

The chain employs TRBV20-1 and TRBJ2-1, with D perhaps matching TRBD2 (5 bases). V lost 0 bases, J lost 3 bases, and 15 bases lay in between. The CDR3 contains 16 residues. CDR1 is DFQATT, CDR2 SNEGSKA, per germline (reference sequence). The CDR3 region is CSARDLNFDYYNEQFF. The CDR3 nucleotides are TGCAGTGCTAGAGACCTTAATTTCGACTACTACAATGAGCAGTTCTTC.

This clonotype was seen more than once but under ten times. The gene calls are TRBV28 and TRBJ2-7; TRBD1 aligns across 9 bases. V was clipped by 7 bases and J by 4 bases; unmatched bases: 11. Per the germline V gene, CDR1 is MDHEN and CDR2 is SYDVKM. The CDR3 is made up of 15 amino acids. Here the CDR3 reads CASKPHGTGTYEQYF. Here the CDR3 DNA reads TGTGCCAGCAAACCACATGGGACAGGGACATACGAGCAGTACTTC.

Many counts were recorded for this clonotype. The CDR3 DNA reads as TGTGCTAGTGGTTGGGGGGCGCAGGCCACTGAAGCTTTCTTT. Protein sequence: CASGWGAQATEAFF. The gene calls are TRBV12-5 and TRBJ1-1; D possibly corresponds to TRBD1 (6 bases). V gave up 4 bases and J gave up 4 bases, with 13 bases separating them. From germline, CDR1 is LGHNT and CDR2 FRNRAP. This CDR3 contains 14 residues.

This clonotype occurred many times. The CDR3 bases are TGTGCCAGCAGCTTCGGGACAGGGGGGGTGAACACTGAAGCTTTCTTT. Amino acids: CASSFGTGGVNTEAFF. The rearrangement uses TRBV11-2 and TRBJ1-1; 11 bases are a match to TRBD1. V shed 3 bases, J shed 0 bases, and the junction held 3 bases outside the gene matches. The V gene's germline CDR1 is SGHAT and CDR2 FQNNGV. The CDR3 sequence is 16 residues long.

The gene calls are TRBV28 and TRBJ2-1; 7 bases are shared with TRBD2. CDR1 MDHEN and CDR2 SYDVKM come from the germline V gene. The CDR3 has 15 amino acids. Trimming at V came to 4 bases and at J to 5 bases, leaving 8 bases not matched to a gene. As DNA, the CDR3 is TGTGCCAGCAGTTCGGCCGGGACTACAAACAATGAGCAGTTCTTC. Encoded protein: CASSSAGTTNNEQFF.

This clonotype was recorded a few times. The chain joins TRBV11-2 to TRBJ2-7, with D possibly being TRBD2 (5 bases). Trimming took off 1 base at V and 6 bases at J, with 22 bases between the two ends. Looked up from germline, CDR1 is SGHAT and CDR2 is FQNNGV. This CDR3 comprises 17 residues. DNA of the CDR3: TGTGCCAGCAGCTTAGCTCCCCCTGAGCGGTTAGGGTCCGAGCAGTACTTC. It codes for CASSLAPPERLGSEQYF.

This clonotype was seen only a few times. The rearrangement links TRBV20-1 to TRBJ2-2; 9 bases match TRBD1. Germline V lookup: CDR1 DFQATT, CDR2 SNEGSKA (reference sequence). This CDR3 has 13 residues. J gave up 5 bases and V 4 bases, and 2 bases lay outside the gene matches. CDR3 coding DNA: TGCAGTGCTACCGGGACAGGGACCGGGGAGCTGTTTTTT. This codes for CSATGTGTGELFF.

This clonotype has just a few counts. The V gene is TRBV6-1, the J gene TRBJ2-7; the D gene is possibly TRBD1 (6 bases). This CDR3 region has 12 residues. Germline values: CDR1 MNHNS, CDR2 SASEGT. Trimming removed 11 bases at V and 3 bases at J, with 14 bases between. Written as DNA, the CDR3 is TGTGCCTGTACCGGGACATTCTACGAGCAGTACTTC. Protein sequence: CACTGTFYEQYF.

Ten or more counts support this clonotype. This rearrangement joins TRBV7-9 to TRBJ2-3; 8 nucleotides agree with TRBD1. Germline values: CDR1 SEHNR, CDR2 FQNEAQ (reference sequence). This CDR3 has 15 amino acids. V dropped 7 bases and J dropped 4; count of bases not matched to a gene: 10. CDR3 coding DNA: TGTGCCAGCAACCCCGGGACAGGAGGCCCAGATACGCAGTATTTT. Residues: CASNPGTGGPDTQYF.

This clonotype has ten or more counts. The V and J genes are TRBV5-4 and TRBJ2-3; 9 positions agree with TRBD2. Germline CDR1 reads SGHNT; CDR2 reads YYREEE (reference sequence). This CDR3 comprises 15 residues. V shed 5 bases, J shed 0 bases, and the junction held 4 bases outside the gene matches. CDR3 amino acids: CASSFSGGSTDTQYF. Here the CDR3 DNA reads TGTGCCAGCAGTTTTAGCGGGGGAAGCACAGATACGCAGTATTTT.

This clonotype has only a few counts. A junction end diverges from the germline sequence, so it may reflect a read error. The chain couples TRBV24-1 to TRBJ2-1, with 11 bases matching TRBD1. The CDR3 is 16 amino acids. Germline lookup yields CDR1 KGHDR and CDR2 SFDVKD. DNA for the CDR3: TGTGCCACCAGTGACCCGGGACAGGGGGGAAAAAATGGGCAGTTCTTC. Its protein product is CATSDPGQGGKNGQFF.

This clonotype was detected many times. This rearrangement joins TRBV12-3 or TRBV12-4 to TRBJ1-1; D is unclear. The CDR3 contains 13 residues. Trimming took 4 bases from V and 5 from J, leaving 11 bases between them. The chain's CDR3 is CASSSQTGTEAFF. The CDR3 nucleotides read TGTGCCAGCAGTTCCCAAACGGGGACTGAAGCTTTCTTT.

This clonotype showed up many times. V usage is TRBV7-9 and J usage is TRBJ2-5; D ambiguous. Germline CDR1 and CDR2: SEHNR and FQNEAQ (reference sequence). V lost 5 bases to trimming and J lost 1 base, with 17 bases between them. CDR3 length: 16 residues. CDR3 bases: TGTGCCAGCAGCCTCTCCCCTGCCCAGACCCAAGAGACCCAGTACTTC. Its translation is CASSLSPAQTQETQYF.

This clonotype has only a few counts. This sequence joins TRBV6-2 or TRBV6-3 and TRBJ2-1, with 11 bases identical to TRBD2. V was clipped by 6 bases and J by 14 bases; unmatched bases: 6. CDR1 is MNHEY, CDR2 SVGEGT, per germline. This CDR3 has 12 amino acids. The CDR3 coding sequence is TGTGCCAGCAGCATACTAGCGGGAGACGAGTTCTTC. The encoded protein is CASSILAGDEFF.

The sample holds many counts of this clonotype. In DNA form, the CDR3 reads TGTGCCAGCAGTTCGACAGGGAATACGCAGTATTTT. Residues: CASSSTGNTQYF. The chain carries TRBV28 and TRBJ2-3; 7 positions match TRBD1. Trimming cost V 4 bases and J 7 bases; bases outside gene matches: 2. CDR1 and CDR2 from the germline V gene are MDHEN and SYDVKM. This CDR3 has 12 amino acids.

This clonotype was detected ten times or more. In DNA form, the CDR3 reads TGTGCCAGCAGCGTAACCGGGACTAGCGGAAACATTCAGTACTTC. Protein: CASSVTGTSGNIQYF. This rearrangement joins TRBV9 to TRBJ2-4; TRBD2 agrees at 11 bases. Trimming took 1 base from V and 6 from J; bases not matched to a gene: 3. Germline CDR1 reads SGDLS; CDR2 reads YYNGEE. This CDR3 is 15 amino acids long.

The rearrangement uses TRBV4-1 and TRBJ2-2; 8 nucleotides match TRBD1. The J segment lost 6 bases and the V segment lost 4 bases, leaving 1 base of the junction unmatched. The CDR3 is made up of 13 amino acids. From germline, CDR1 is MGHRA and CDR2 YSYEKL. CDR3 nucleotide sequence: TGCGCCAGCAGCCGGACAGGGCCCGGGGAGCTGTTTTTT. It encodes CASSRTGPGELFF.

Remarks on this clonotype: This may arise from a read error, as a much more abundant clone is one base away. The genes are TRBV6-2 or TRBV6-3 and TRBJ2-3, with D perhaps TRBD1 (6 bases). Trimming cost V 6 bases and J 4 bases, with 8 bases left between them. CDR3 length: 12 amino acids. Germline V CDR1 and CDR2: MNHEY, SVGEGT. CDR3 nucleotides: TGTGCCAGCAGCTCAGGGGCAGATACGCAGTATTTT. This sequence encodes CASSSGADTQYF.

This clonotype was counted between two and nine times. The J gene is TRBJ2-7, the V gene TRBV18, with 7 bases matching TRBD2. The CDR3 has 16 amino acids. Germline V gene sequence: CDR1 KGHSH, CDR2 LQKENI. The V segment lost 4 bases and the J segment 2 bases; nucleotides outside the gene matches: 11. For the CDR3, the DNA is TGTGCCAGCTCACTTTCCCCCGGGAGGTCTGCCTACGAGCAGTACTTC. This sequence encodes CASSLSPGRSAYEQYF.

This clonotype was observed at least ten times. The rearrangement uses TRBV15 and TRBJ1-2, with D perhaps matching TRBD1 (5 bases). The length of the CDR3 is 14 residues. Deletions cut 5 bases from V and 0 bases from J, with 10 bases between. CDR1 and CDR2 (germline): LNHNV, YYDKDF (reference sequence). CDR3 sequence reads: CATSPRGANYGYTF. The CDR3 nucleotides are TGTGCCACCAGCCCCCGGGGGGCTAACTATGGCTACACCTTC.

CDR3: CSVAGDRAAQYF. The DNA of the CDR3 is TGCAGCGTTGCGGGGGACAGGGCGGCCCAGTACTTC. The chain is built from TRBV29-1 and TRBJ2-5; TRBD1 matches 9 bases. The ends lost 4 bases at V and 9 bases at J; junction bases unmatched: 6. The germline V gene encodes CDR1 SQVTM and CDR2 ANQGSEA. CDR3 size: 12 residues.

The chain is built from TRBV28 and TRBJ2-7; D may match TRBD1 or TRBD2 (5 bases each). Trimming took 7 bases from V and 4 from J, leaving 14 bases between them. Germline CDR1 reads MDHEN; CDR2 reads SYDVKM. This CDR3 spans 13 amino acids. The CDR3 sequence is CASTAGRRYEQYF. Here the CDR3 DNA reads TGTGCCAGCACCGCAGGGCGGAGGTACGAGCAGTACTTC.